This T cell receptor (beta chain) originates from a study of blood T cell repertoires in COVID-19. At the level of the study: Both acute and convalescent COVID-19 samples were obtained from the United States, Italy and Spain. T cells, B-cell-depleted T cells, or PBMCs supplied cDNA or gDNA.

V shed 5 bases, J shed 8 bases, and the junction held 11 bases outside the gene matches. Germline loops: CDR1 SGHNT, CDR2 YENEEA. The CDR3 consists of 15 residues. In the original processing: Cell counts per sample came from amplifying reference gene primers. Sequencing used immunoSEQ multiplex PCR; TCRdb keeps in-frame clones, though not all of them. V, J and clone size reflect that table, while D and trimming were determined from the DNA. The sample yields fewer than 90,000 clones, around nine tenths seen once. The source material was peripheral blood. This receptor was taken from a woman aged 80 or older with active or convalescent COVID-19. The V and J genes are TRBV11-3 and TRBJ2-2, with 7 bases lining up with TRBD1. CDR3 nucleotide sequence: TGTGCCAGCAGCCCAAGACAGGGTGAAGGGGGGGAGCTGTTTTTT. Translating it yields CASSPRQGEGGELFF. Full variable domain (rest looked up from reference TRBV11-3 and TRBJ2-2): EAGVVQSPRYKIIEKKQPVAFWCNPISGHNTLYWYLQNLGQGPELLIRYENEEAVDDSQLPKDRFSAERLKGVDSTLKIQPAELGDSAVYLCASSPRQGEGGELFFGEGSRLTVL.